Listed below are T cell receptor beta chains from one sample, sequenced in a study of identical twins. TCRdb reprocessed the 5' RACE reads via MiXCR and lists one record per CDR3 protein. The sample has just under 650,000 distinct CDR3 sequences, around 7.4% seen once. The sample was also reused in another study, on yellow fever vaccine responses in identical twins.

Sequencing was done on a sample of PBMCs. Receptors originate from a woman aged 18-30 years in good health. CDR3s include the opening cysteine and the closing phenylalanine or tryptophan. D genes are given only for firm matches. Clone size is stated in some rows and not others, as once, few, many or a class when expanded.

J,size,length,V,D,CDR3,DNA
TRBJ1-1,many,14,TRBV14,NA,CASSQGARGTEAFF,TGTGCCAGCAGCCAAGGGGCCCGGGGCACTGAAGCTTTCTTT
TRBJ2-1,NA,20,TRBV11-1,NA,CASSPSGAKAPSGSYNEQFF,TGTGCCAGCAGCCCGAGTGGGGCGAAGGCACCCTCCGGTTCCTACAATGAGCAGTTCTTC
TRBJ2-1,NA,8,TRBV7-9,NA,CASSGKFF,TGTGCCAGCAGCGGGAAGTTCTTC
TRBJ2-1,NA,13,TRBV12-3/TRBV12-4,NA,CASSWELRNEQFF,TGTGCCAGCAGCTGGGAACTAAGGAATGAGCAGTTCTTC
TRBJ1-1,few,15,TRBV5-5,NA,CASSFGRAVNTEAFF,TGTGCCAGCAGCTTTGGAAGGGCTGTGAACACTGAAGCTTTCTTT
TRBJ2-1,many,13,TRBV11-2,NA,CASSLDQVTEQFF,TGTGCCAGCAGCTTAGATCAAGTAACTGAGCAGTTCTTC
TRBJ2-3,NA,14,TRBV12-3/TRBV12-4,NA,CASSLLSDPDTQYF,TGTGCCAGCAGTTTACTCAGCGACCCAGATACGCAGTATTTT
TRBJ2-3,NA,19,TRBV3-1,NA,CAICFLVGTRIFGTDTQYF,TGTGCCATCTGTTTCCTCGTTGGGACCCGGATCTTCGGCACAGATACGCAGTATTTT
TRBJ2-2,many,13,TRBV7-7,NA,CASSSDSTGELFF,TGTGCCAGCAGCTCGGATAGCACCGGGGAGCTGTTTTTT
TRBJ2-7,few,14,TRBV7-9,NA,CASSLPTNGGEQYF,TGTGCCAGCAGCTTACCGACTAACGGAGGGGAGCAGTACTTC
TRBJ2-7,few,14,TRBV14,NA,CASSHVDRPYEQYF,TGTGCCAGCAGCCATGTCGACAGACCCTACGAGCAGTACTTC
TRBJ2-7,few,17,TRBV5-1,TRBD2,CASSLVWVGVAGAEQYF,TGCGCCAGCAGCTTGGTTTGGGTCGGGGTAGCGGGAGCCGAGCAGTACTTC
TRBJ1-2,many,14,TRBV15,NA,CATSRDPANYGYTF,TGTGCCACCAGCAGAGATCCGGCTAACTATGGCTACACCTTC
TRBJ2-1,few,14,TRBV5-1,TRBD2,CASNTGLVRNEQFF,TGCGCCAGCAACACCGGACTAGTCCGGAATGAGCAGTTCTTC
TRBJ2-3,many,15,TRBV15,NA,CATSRGAAVTDTQYF,TGTGCCACCAGCAGGGGGGCAGCGGTCACAGATACGCAGTATTTT
TRBJ2-7,few,17,TRBV4-1,TRBD2,CASSQDVGTSGSYEQYF,TGCGCCAGCAGCCAAGATGTTGGGACTAGCGGGAGCTACGAGCAGTACTTC
TRBJ2-2,NA,13,TRBV27,NA,CASGWGYTGELFF,TGTGCCAGCGGTTGGGGCTACACCGGGGAGCTGTTTTTT
TRBJ1-1,few,16,TRBV29-1,TRBD1,CSVDRGLGASFASAFF,TGCAGCGTGGACAGGGGGCTGGGTGCGAGTTTTGCATCGGCTTTCTTT
TRBJ2-2,many,15,TRBV9,TRBD2,CASSVAVSGSGELFF,TGTGCCAGCAGCGTAGCTGTTAGCGGGAGCGGGGAGCTGTTTTTT
TRBJ2-7,many,13,TRBV6-4,NA,CASSEGQIYEQYF,TGTGCCAGCAGTGAAGGACAGATCTACGAGCAGTACTTC
TRBJ1-5,few,12,TRBV20-1,NA,CSAQDGDQPQHF,TGCAGTGCTCAGGACGGAGATCAGCCCCAGCATTTT
TRBJ2-5,NA,16,TRBV5-1,NA,CASREEVGRERETQYF,TGCGCCAGCAGGGAAGAGGTTGGGCGGGAACGTGAGACCCAGTACTTC
TRBJ2-5,NA,13,TRBV29-1,NA,CSGEGAGTGTQYF,TGCAGCGGCGAAGGGGCGGGTACGGGGACCCAGTACTTC
TRBJ1-1,NA,12,TRBV20-1,NA,CSVPGYNTEAFF,TGCAGTGTCCCAGGGTATAACACTGAAGCTTTCTTT
TRBJ2-7,NA,13,TRBV5-1,NA,CASSRGTSLEQYF,TGCGCCAGCAGCCGGGGGACTTCCCTCGAGCAGTACTTC
TRBJ2-1,few,15,TRBV7-2,TRBD2,CASSSSGGWYNEQFF,TGTGCCAGCAGCTCCAGCGGGGGTTGGTACAATGAGCAGTTCTTC
TRBJ1-2,NA,14,TRBV28,TRBD1,CASSLWGQGSGYTF,TGTGCCAGCAGTTTGTGGGGACAGGGCTCCGGCTACACCTTC
TRBJ2-3,NA,11,TRBV24-1,NA,CATSRKDTQYF,TGTGCCACCAGCCGCAAAGATACGCAGTATTTT